Listed here are 26 T cell receptor beta chains from one sample, sequenced in a study of blood T cell repertoires in COVID-19 (TCRdb year 2020). The library was produced with the immunoSEQ multiplex PCR assay. The immuneACCESS repertoire file appears here via TCRdb, limited to in-frame rearrangements. These files lack a portion of the clones; in checked studies, under half of the deficit traces to unresolved V genes, and the cause of the others is not known. The sample table contains some 42,000 clones; only one count was recorded for 85% of them. Around 13% of the sample comes from the top ten. The source material was peripheral blood. Receptors were obtained from a woman between 65 and 79 years old in a cohort sampled during active COVID-19.

The CDR3 protein is CASGRTGQGNEKLFF. CDR3 DNA sequence: TGTGCCAGCGGTCGAACCGGGCAGGGTAACGAAAAACTGTTTTTT. This sequence joins TRBV3-1 (or the pseudogene TRBV3-2) and TRBJ1-4; TRBD1 might be the D (5 bases). V lost 8 bases to trimming and J lost 8 bases, with 21 bases between them. Per the germline V gene, CDR1 is LGHDT and CDR2 is YNNKEL (reference sequence). The CDR3 is made up of 15 amino acids.

The chain couples TRBV5-1 to TRBJ1-3; D is undetermined. Trimming shortened V by 4 bases and J by 0 bases, and 8 bases separated the two germline ends. Germline V CDR1 and CDR2: SGHRS, YFSETQ. CDR3 length: 14 amino acids. CDR3 protein: CASSLGSSGNTIYF. The DNA for the CDR3 is TGCGCCAGCAGCCTCGGGAGCTCTGGAAACACCATATATTTT.

This clone was counted a single time. The chain is built from TRBV20-1 and TRBJ2-2, with 9 bases lining up with TRBD2. V lost 3 bases, J lost 1 base, and 12 bases stayed unmatched. This CDR3 spans 18 amino acids. In germline, CDR1 is DFQATT, CDR2 SNEGSKA (reference sequence). CDR3 sequence (DNA): TGCAGTGCTAGTCCCCCCCGGGGACTAGCTGAGAACACCGGGGAGCTGTTTTTT. Amino acid sequence: CSASPPRGLAENTGELFF.

This chain joins TRBV18 and TRBJ1-2, with a possible D match to TRBD1 (6 bases). V shed 0 bases and J shed 7 bases, with 18 bases lying between them. The length of the CDR3 is 16 residues. The germline gives CDR1 KGHSH, CDR2 LQKENI. This CDR3 is CASSPPSGRGFGGYTF. DNA for the CDR3: TGTGCCAGCTCACCACCGTCGGGCAGGGGATTTGGTGGCTACACCTTC.

This chain joins TRBV7-9 and TRBJ1-1; 9 nucleotides match TRBD1. V shed 6 bases and J 6 bases; nucleotides not matched to a gene: 11. From germline, CDR1 is SEHNR and CDR2 FQNEAQ (reference sequence). This CDR3 spans 15 amino acids. The CDR3 DNA reads TGTGCCAGCAGTTCGGGGACAGGGCTGAGGGCTGAAGCTTTCTTT. Amino acid sequence: CASSSGTGLRAEAFF.

The rearrangement joins TRBV28 to TRBJ2-1, with D perhaps matching TRBD2 (6 bases). CDR1 is MDHEN and CDR2 is SYDVKM in the germline V gene. The ends were cut back, 5 bases at V and 8 bases at J, with 16 bases in the middle. The CDR3 is 14 residues long. The CDR3 coding sequence is TGTGCCAGCAGTCCTAGCGAGCCCTTTGATGAGCAGTTCTTC. Amino acid sequence: CASSPSEPFDEQFF.

The chain joins TRBV28 to TRBJ2-2, with 11 bases that match TRBD1. The CDR3 runs to 17 residues. Germline CDR1 is MDHEN and CDR2 is SYDVKM. V shed 5 bases, J shed 5 bases, and the junction held 10 bases outside the gene matches. The CDR3 sequence is CASSGPAGTGGTGELFF. Here the CDR3 DNA reads TGTGCCAGCAGTGGACCCGCCGGGACAGGGGGGACCGGGGAGCTGTTTTTT.

The V gene is TRBV14, the J gene TRBJ2-5; perhaps TRBD1 as D (6 bases). V dropped 1 base and J dropped 5 bases, with 14 bases sitting between them. Germline V gene sequence: CDR1 SGHDN, CDR2 FVKESK. This CDR3 has 15 residues. As DNA, the CDR3 is TGTGCCAGCAGCCAAGGCCGCCAGGGGCTGGAGACCCAGTACTTC. This gives the protein CASSQGRQGLETQYF.

This rearrangement joins TRBV10-3 to TRBJ2-7; 10 bases map to TRBD2. The J segment lost 5 bases and the V segment lost 2 bases, leaving 9 bases of the junction unmatched. In germline, CDR1 is ENHRY, CDR2 SYGVKD. The CDR3 has 16 residues. The CDR3 sequence: CAISEPAGGHPDEQYF. The CDR3 nucleotides are TGTGCCATCAGTGAGCCAGCGGGAGGGCACCCTGACGAGCAGTACTTC.

The chain employs TRBV6-5 and TRBJ2-5, with D maybe TRBD1 (6 bases). The CDR3 extends over 14 amino acids. Germline lookup yields CDR1 MNHEY and CDR2 SVGAGI. V lost 6 bases and J lost 7, with 18 bases in between. CDR3 loop: CASSRGQTTGTQYF. The DNA of the CDR3 is TGTGCCAGCAGCCGCGGACAGACCACCGGGACCCAGTACTTC.

Within the sample, this clone is medium-sized. Other DNA sequences from this sample encode an identical CDR3 as well. The CDR3 loop reads CASSPRGELFF. CDR3 DNA: TGTGCCAGCAGCCCGAGGGGGGAGCTGTTTTTT. The chain has TRBV7-8 and TRBJ2-2; no clear D. CDR1 SGHVS and CDR2 FQNEAQ come from the germline V gene. Trimming shortened V by 5 bases and J by 8 bases, and 6 bases separated the two germline ends. The CDR3 loop spans 11 amino acids.

The CDR3 DNA follows: TGCGCCAGCAGCCAAGAAGGGGCTCCGAGCTCCTACAATGAGCAGTTCTTC. Protein: CASSQEGAPSSYNEQFF. The rearrangement joins TRBV4-1 to TRBJ2-1, with D possibly matching TRBD1 (5 bases). Looked up from germline, CDR1 is MGHRA and CDR2 is YSYEKL. The length of the CDR3 is 17 residues. Trimming pared 0 bases from V and 0 bases from J, leaving 12 bases between.

This sequence joins TRBV18 and TRBJ2-1, with 10 nucleotides matching TRBD2. Per the germline V gene, CDR1 is KGHSH and CDR2 is LQKENI. V was clipped by 3 bases and J by 8 bases; unmatched bases: 10. This CDR3 contains 16 residues. CDR3 in amino acids: CASSPSLLAGIDEQFF. The CDR3 nucleotides are TGTGCCAGCTCACCTTCACTACTAGCGGGAATAGATGAGCAGTTCTTC.

The CDR3 loop reads CASRISYEQYF. The CDR3 DNA reads as TGTGCCAGTAGAATTTCCTACGAGCAGTACTTC. The chain is built from TRBV6-6 and TRBJ2-7, with no clear D. Germline CDR1 and CDR2: MNHNY and SVGAGI (reference sequence). The CDR3 totals 11 residues. V lost 9 bases and J 1 base, leaving 7 bases between the germline ends.

This clone was observed a few times. V usage is TRBV10-3 and J usage is TRBJ2-1, with 14 bases lining up with TRBD2. The CDR3 runs to 16 residues. Germline V lookup: CDR1 ENHRY, CDR2 SYGVKD. The V and J ends lost 5 bases and 7 bases, in that order; junction bases with no gene match: 7. This CDR3 reads CAISPGTSGSWNEQFF. Written as DNA, the CDR3 is TGTGCCATCAGTCCCGGGACTAGCGGGAGTTGGAATGAGCAGTTCTTC.

The chain has TRBV28 and TRBJ2-1; tentative D call: TRBD2 (6 bases). The V end was cut by 7 bases, the J end by 4 bases, with 17 bases between. The CDR3 has 15 amino acids. Looked up from germline, CDR1 is MDHEN and CDR2 is SYDVKM. The CDR3 spells CASTPTGGGYNEQFF. The DNA of the CDR3 is TGTGCCAGCACTCCGACCGGGGGAGGTTACAATGAGCAGTTCTTC. Full variable domain (rest looked up from reference TRBV28 and TRBJ2-1): DVKVTQSSRYLVKRTGEKVFLECVQDMDHENMFWYRQDPGLGLRLIYFSYDVKMKEKGDIPEGYSVSREKKERFSLILESASTNQTSMYLCASTPTGGGYNEQFFGPGTRLTVL.

The chain couples TRBV28 to TRBJ1-4, with 7 bases aligning to TRBD1. The CDR3 extends over 13 amino acids. Germline V lookup: CDR1 MDHEN, CDR2 SYDVKM. V gave up 8 bases and J gave up 5 bases; unmatched junction bases: 5. The CDR3 bases are TGTGCCAGCTTACAGGGGATGAATGAAAAACTGTTTTTT. It yields the protein CASLQGMNEKLFF.

This rearrangement joins TRBV7-9 to TRBJ2-2; 7 bases fit TRBD1. Trimming cost V 5 bases and J 2 bases; bases outside gene matches: 5. The CDR3 covers 15 residues. Germline CDR1 reads SEHNR; CDR2 reads FQNEAQ (reference sequence). CDR3 sequence: CASSIDRDNTGELFF. The CDR3 nucleotides are TGTGCCAGCAGCATAGACAGGGACAACACCGGGGAGCTGTTTTTT.

The rearrangement joins TRBV19 to TRBJ1-2, with a possible D match to TRBD1 (5 bases). CDR1 LNHDA and CDR2 SQIVND come from the germline V gene (reference sequence). Trimming stripped 8 bases from V and 1 base from J, with 8 bases between. The CDR3 spans 12 residues. The CDR3 sequence: CASRRGNYGYTF. CDR3 bases: TGTGCCAGTCGGAGGGGTAACTATGGCTACACCTTC.

This sequence joins TRBV3-1 (or the pseudogene TRBV3-2) and TRBJ2-3; 8 nucleotides agree with TRBD2. The CDR3 consists of 14 residues. V was pared by 4 bases and J by 3 bases, with 3 bases of the junction left unmatched. Germline V gene lookup returns CDR1 LGHDT and CDR2 YNNKEL (reference sequence). CDR3 region: CASSPSGSTDTQYF. The CDR3 DNA reads TGTGCCAGCAGCCCGAGCGGGAGTACAGATACGCAGTATTTT.

This chain connects TRBV7-8 to TRBJ2-6, with 8 nucleotides matching TRBD1. Germline trimming cut 3 bases from V and 9 bases from J; bases unmatched to any gene: 7. There are 15 residues in the CDR3. The germline CDR1 and CDR2 sequences are SGHVS and FQNEAQ. DNA of the CDR3: TGTGCCAGCAGCTTTCGGACAGGGTGGGTCAACGTCCTGACTTTC. Translation: CASSFRTGWVNVLTF.

The chain joins TRBV7-9 to TRBJ2-4; 7 nucleotides align to TRBD2. The germline V gene has CDR1 SEHNR and CDR2 FQNEAQ (reference sequence). J lost 7 bases, V lost 5 bases, and 11 bases had no gene match. The CDR3 contains 15 residues. As DNA, the CDR3 is TGTGCCAGCAGCCCATGGAAGTCGGGAGGTAACATTCAGTACTTC. This translates into CASSPWKSGGNIQYF.

The gene calls are TRBV5-1 and TRBJ2-1; 9 nucleotides agree with TRBD1. The V gene end was trimmed by 4 bases and the J gene end by 8 bases; junction bases not matched to a gene: 10. The germline V gene has CDR1 SGHRS and CDR2 YFSETQ. The CDR3 contains 15 residues. The CDR3 coding sequence is TGCGCCAGCAGCCTAGCCGGGACAGGGACCGATGAGCAGTTCTTC. Translating it yields CASSLAGTGTDEQFF.

The rearrangement joins TRBV19 to TRBJ1-1; maybe TRBD1 (5 bases). The germline V gene encodes CDR1 LNHDA and CDR2 SQIVND (reference sequence). Deletions cut 5 bases from V and 4 bases from J, with 11 bases between. The CDR3 spans 13 residues. The CDR3 is CASSAGMGTEAFF. In nucleotides, the CDR3 is TGTGCCAGTAGTGCAGGGATGGGCACTGAAGCTTTCTTT.

V gene TRBV4-2 combines with J gene TRBJ2-1; 8 nucleotides line up with TRBD1. Trimming removed 7 bases from V and 5 bases from J; junction bases left unmatched: 10. CDR1 is LGHNA, CDR2 YNFKEQ, per germline. This CDR3 comprises 15 residues. Written as DNA, the CDR3 is TGTGCCAGCACCAGAGGGGGGACAGGCGACAATGAGCAGTTCTTC. It yields the protein CASTRGGTGDNEQFF.

V and J are TRBV11-2 and TRBJ2-1, with D perhaps matching TRBD2 (5 bases). Trimming left V 6 bases short and J 5 bases short, with 11 bases between. The CDR3 is 13 amino acids. From germline, CDR1 is SGHAT and CDR2 FQNNGV. The CDR3 sequence is CASRRTGNNEQFF. In DNA, the CDR3 is TGTGCCAGCAGGCGGACGGGGAACAATGAGCAGTTCTTC.